The 10 T cell receptor beta chains given below trace back to one sample, sequenced in a study of T cell clones after liver transplantation (dated by TCRdb to the late 2010s). Receptor amplification or capture employed the immunoSEQ multiplex PCR assay. The table comes from immuneACCESS by way of TCRdb, which keeps in-frame sequences with V and J called. Part of the clones is missing from these tables; in studies checked, under half for an unresolved V gene and the rest for unknown reasons. The sample contains about 120,000 clones, approximately 90% of them found a single time. The ten largest make up around 0.8% of the sample. The sequencing used CD4+ T cells from blood, collected 12 months after liver transplant. The receptors originated from a human patient who received a liver transplant. After a transplant, the graft donor may have provided part of the T cells.

This chain links TRBV5-5 with TRBJ2-5, with 7 bases matching TRBD1. Looked up from germline, CDR1 is SGHKS and CDR2 is YYEKEE (reference sequence). This CDR3 contains 13 residues. Trimming at V came to 5 bases and at J to 5 bases, leaving 6 bases not matched to a gene. The CDR3 DNA reads TGTGCCAGCAGTATGACAGGGAGTGAGACCCAGTACTTC. This codes for CASSMTGSETQYF.

This clone was observed once. The chain carries TRBV10-3 and TRBJ2-7, with D possibly matching TRBD1 (6 bases). Trimming removed 7 bases at V and 5 bases at J, with 15 bases between. Germline CDR1 is ENHRY and CDR2 is SYGVKD. There are 13 residues in the CDR3. The CDR3 nucleotides read TGTGCCATCAAGGGGGAACCATCCCACGAGCAGTACTTC. This codes for CAIKGEPSHEQYF.

This rearrangement joins TRBV11-2 to TRBJ2-5; D remains unclear. The CDR3 has 15 residues. V lost 1 base to trimming and J lost 7 bases, with 16 bases between them. Germline V gene data show CDR1 as SGHAT and CDR2 as FQNNGV. The CDR3 region has the DNA TGTGCCAGCAGCTTAGCAACGGACCTGCCTTGGACCCAGTACTTC. It is translated as CASSLATDLPWTQYF.

This chain connects TRBV30 to TRBJ1-3, with no clear D. Trimming took off 0 bases at V and 2 bases at J, with 14 bases between the two ends. The CDR3 loop spans 16 amino acids. CDR1 is GTSNPN, CDR2 SVGIG, per germline (reference sequence). The chain's CDR3 is CAWSVLSGGPGNTIYF. CDR3 DNA sequence: TGTGCCTGGAGTGTTCTCTCGGGCGGGCCTGGAAACACCATATATTTT.

The gene calls are TRBV7-2 and TRBJ2-5; possibly TRBD2 for D (5 bases). Trimming took off 1 base at V and 8 bases at J, with 8 bases between the two ends. This CDR3 comprises 12 residues. The germline CDR1 and CDR2 sequences are SGHTA and FQGNSA. As DNA, the CDR3 is TGTGCCAGCAGCTTAGACCGGGGAACCCAGTACTTC. Amino acids: CASSLDRGTQYF.

The V gene is TRBV2, the J gene TRBJ2-4; TRBD1 aligns across 7 bases. The junction had 10 bases not matched to a gene; V was cut back by 2 bases and J by 9 bases. The CDR3 extends over 15 amino acids. Germline lookup yields CDR1 SNHLY and CDR2 FYNNEI. CDR3 coding DNA: TGTGCCAGCAGTGAACGGACCTCGACAGGGTCCATTCAGTACTTC. Its protein is CASSERTSTGSIQYF.

V usage is TRBV11-3 and J usage is TRBJ2-1; D call uncertain. V was shortened by 1 base and J by 1 base, with 5 bases between the two germline ends. This CDR3 has 14 amino acids. Germline V gene data show CDR1 as SGHNT and CDR2 as YENEEA. CDR3 protein: CASSLGFSYNEQFF. The CDR3 DNA follows: TGTGCCAGCAGCTTAGGTTTTTCCTACAATGAGCAGTTCTTC.

The V gene is TRBV5-4, the J gene TRBJ2-1; 9 bases are a match to TRBD2. Germline-derived CDR1 and CDR2 are SGHNT and YYREEE (reference sequence). The junction had 4 bases not matched to a gene; V was cut back by 2 bases and J by 4 bases. This CDR3 spans 15 amino acids. In DNA, the CDR3 is TGTGCCAGCAGCTTTCGGACTAGCGCGTACAATGAGCAGTTCTTC. Encoded protein: CASSFRTSAYNEQFF.

The chain combines TRBV25-1 with TRBJ1-4; 7 bases map to TRBD1. Germline CDR1 and CDR2: MGHDK and SYGVNS. V was pared by 5 bases and J by 8 bases, with 17 bases of the junction left unmatched. The CDR3 totals 17 residues. The CDR3 nucleotides are TGTGCCAGCAGTCAGCATTGGGCAGGGGGAAGTAGGGAAAAACTGTTTTTT. This gives the protein CASSQHWAGGSREKLFF.

Only one count was recorded for this clone. The chain recombines TRBV29-1 with TRBJ2-7; TRBD2 agrees at 7 bases. The CDR3 extends over 15 amino acids. V lost 4 bases, J lost 2 bases, and 11 bases stayed unmatched. Germline CDR1 is SQVTM and CDR2 is ANQGSEA. The CDR3 DNA follows: TGCAGCGTTGCCGGAATCGGGAGGAAAACCTACGAGCAGTACTTC. Translating gives CSVAGIGRKTYEQYF.